The source of this TCR beta chain is a study of control samples from healthy donors and cancer patients. Sequencing was performed with immunoSEQ multiplex PCR; in TCRdb, only in-frame clones are kept and a portion is missing. Here the sample spans roughly 140,000 clones, 93% being singletons. Germline V lookup: CDR1 WSHSY, CDR2 SAAADI. The CDR3 is 13 amino acids. V gave up 6 bases and J gave up 3 bases; unmatched junction bases: 2. This sequence was found in a man aged 50 to 60 in good health. The V call is TRBV10-2, the J call TRBJ2-1; TRBD2 matches at 7 bases. What was sequenced was blood. The CDR3 bases are TGCGCCAGCAGCAGCGGGAACTACAATGAGCAGTTCTTC. It is translated as CASSSGNYNEQFF.